This T cell receptor (beta chain) emerged from a study of shared T cell receptors in the human thymus. Only in-frame clones appear in the TCRdb table, and some are missing; sequencing was by immunoSEQ multiplex PCR. The table includes approximately 730,000 clones, 70% to 90% detected once. These same data were also listed under a study on human thymus T cells. That paper notes: Gene usage for V and J segments appeared biased in thymic and blood repertoires.

This sequence originates from a girl in the first two years of life with a congenital heart defect. Sample: thymocytes.

The CDR3 here is CASSLHRELAGGPGCNEQFF. CDR3 sequence (DNA): TGCGCCAGCAGCTTACATCGAGAACTAGCGGGGGGGCCTGGGTGTAATGAGCAGTTCTTC. The gene calls are TRBV5-1 and TRBJ2-1; the match to TRBD2 covers 13 bases. The CDR3 extends over 20 amino acids. V shed 2 bases and J 7 bases; nucleotides not matched to a gene: 18. The germline CDR1 and CDR2 sequences are SGHRS and YFSETQ.